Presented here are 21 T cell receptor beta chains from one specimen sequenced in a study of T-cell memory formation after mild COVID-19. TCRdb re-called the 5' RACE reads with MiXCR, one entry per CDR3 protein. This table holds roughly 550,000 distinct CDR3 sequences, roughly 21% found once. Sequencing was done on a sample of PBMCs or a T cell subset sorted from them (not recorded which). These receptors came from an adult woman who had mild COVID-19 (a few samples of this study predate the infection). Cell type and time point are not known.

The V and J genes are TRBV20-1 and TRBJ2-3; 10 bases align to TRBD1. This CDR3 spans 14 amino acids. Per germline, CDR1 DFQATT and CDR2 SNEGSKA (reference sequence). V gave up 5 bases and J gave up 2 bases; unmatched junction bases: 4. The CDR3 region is CSAAGTGVTDTQYF. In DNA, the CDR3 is TGCAGTGCTGCCGGGACAGGGGTCACAGATACGCAGTATTTT.

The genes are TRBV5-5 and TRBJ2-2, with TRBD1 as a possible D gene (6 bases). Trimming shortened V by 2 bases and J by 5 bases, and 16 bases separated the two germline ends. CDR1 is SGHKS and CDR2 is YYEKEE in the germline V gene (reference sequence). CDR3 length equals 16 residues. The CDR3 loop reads CASSLQGSLSTGELFF. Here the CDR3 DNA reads TGTGCCAGCAGCTTACAGGGTTCTCTGTCGACCGGGGAGCTGTTTTTT.

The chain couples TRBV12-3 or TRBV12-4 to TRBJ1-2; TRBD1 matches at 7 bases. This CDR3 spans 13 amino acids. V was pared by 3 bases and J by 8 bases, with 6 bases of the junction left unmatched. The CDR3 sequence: CASSFRDRRGYTF. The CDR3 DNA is TGTGCCAGCAGTTTCCGGGACAGACGAGGCTACACCTTC.

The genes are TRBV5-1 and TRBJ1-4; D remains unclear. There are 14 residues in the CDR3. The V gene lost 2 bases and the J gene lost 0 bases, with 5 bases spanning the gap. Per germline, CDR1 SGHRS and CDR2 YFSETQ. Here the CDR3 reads CASSFGTTNEKLFF. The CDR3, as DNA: TGCGCCAGCAGCTTCGGGACAACTAATGAAAAACTGTTTTTT.

The CDR3 coding sequence is TGTGCCACCAGCCCACTAGGCTCGAGGGGACTCTACGAGCAGTACTTC. It codes for CATSPLGSRGLYEQYF. The chain recombines TRBV15 with TRBJ2-7; D possibly corresponds to TRBD2 (6 bases). Germline V gives CDR1 LNHNV, CDR2 YYDKDF (reference sequence). V lost 5 bases and J 3 bases, leaving 20 bases between the germline ends. CDR3 length: 16 residues.

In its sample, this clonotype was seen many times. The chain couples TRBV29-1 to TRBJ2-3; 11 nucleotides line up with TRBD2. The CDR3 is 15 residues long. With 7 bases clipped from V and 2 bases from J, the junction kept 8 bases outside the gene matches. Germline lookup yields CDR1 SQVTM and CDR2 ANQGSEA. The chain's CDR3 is CSARGLAVTTDTQYF. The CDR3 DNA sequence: TGCAGCGCACGGGGACTAGCGGTTACCACAGATACGCAGTATTTT.

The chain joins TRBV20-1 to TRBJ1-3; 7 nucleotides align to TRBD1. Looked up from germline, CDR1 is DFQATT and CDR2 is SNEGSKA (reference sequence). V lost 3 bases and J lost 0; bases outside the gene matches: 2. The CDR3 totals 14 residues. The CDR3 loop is CSARGQHSGNTIYF. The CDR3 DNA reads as TGCAGTGCTAGGGGACAGCACTCTGGAAACACCATATATTTT.

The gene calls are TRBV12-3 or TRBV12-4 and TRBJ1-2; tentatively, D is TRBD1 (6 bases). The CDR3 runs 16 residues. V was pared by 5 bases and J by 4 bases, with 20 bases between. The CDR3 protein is CASSTHTGKQAYGYTF. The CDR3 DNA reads TGTGCCAGCAGTACTCACACAGGGAAGCAAGCCTATGGCTACACCTTC.

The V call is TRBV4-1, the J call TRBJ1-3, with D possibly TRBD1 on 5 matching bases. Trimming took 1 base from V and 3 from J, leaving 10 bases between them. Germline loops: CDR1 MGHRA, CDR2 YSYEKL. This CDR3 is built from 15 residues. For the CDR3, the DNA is TGCGCCAGCAGCCAAGCGGGGACTTTTGGAAACACCATATATTTT. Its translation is CASSQAGTFGNTIYF.

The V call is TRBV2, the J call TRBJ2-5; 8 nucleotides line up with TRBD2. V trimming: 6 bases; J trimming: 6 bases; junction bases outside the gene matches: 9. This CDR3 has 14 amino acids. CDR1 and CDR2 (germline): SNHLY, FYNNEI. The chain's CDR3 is CASSDRTSIQTQYF. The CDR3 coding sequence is TGTGCCAGCAGCGATCGGACTAGCATCCAGACCCAGTACTTC.

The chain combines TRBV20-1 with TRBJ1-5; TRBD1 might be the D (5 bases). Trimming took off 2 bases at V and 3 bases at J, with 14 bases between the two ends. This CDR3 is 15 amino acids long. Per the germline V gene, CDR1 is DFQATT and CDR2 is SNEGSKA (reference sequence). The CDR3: CSARQGGLVNQPQHF. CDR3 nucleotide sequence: TGCAGTGCTAGACAGGGAGGGTTGGTCAATCAGCCCCAGCATTTT.

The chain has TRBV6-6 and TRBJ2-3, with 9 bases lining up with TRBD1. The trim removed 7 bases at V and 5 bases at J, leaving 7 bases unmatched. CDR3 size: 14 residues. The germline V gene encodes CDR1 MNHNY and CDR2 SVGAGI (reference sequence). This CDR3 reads CASNRQGEIDTQYF. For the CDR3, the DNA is TGTGCCAGCAACCGACAGGGGGAAATAGATACGCAGTATTTT.

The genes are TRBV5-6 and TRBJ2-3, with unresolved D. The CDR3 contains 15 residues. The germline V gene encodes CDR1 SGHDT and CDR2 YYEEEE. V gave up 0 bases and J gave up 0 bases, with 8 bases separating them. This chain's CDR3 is CASSLGPPSTDTQYF. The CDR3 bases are TGTGCCAGCAGCTTGGGCCCACCTAGCACAGATACGCAGTATTTT.

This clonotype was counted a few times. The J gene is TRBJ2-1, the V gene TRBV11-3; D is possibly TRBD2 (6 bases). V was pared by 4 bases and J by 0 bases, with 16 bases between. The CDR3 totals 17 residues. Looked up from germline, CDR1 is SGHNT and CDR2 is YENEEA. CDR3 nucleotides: TGTGCCAGCAGCTCGTCAAAGCGGGCCGACTCCTACAATGAGCAGTTCTTC. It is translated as CASSSSKRADSYNEQFF.

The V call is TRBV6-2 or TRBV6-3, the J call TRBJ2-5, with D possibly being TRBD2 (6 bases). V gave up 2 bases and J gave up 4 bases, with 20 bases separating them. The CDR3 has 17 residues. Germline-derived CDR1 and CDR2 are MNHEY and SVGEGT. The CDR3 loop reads CASSYPDANVGGETQYF. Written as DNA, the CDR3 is TGTGCCAGCAGTTACCCCGACGCCAATGTGGGGGGAGAGACCCAGTACTTC.

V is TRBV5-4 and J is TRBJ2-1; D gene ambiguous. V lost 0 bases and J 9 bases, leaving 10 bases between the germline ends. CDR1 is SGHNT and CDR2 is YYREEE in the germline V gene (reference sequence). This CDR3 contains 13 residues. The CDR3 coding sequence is TGTGCCAGCAGCTTGGCGAAAGGTGGTGAGCAGTTCTTC. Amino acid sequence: CASSLAKGGEQFF.

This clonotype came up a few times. Written as DNA, the CDR3 is TGTGCCAGCAGCTTGGCCGGGGTGGGGGCCACTGAAGCTTTCTTT. This codes for CASSLAGVGATEAFF. This sequence joins TRBV5-5 and TRBJ1-1, with D maybe TRBD1 (6 bases). The V and J ends lost 0 bases and 4 bases respectively, with 13 bases between them. From germline, CDR1 is SGHKS and CDR2 YYEKEE (reference sequence). The CDR3 loop spans 15 amino acids.

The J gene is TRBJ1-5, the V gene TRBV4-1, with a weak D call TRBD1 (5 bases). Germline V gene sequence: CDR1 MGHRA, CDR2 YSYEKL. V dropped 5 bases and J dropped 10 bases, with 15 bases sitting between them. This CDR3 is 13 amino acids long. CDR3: CASSTGTASPQHF. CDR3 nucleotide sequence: TGCGCCAGCAGCACCGGGACGGCGAGCCCCCAGCATTTT.

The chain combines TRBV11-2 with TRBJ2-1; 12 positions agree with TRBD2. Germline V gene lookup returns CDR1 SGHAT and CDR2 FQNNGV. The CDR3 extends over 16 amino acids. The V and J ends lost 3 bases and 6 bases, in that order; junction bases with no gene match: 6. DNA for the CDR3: TGTGCCAGCAGCTTGGAACTAGCGGGGGGCGTCAATGAGCAGTTCTTC. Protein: CASSLELAGGVNEQFF.

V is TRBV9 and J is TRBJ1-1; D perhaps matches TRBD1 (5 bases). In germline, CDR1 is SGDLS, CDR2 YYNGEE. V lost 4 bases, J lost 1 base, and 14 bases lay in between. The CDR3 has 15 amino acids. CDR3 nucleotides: TGTGCCAGCAGCCATCAAACAGGTACGAACACTGAAGCTTTCTTT. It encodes CASSHQTGTNTEAFF.

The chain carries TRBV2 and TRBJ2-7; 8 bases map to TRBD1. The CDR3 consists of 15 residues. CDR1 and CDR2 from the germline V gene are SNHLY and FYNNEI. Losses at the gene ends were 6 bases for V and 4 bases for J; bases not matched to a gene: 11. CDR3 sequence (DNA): TGTGCCAGCAGCAGCCGGGACAGGAAGATGTACGAGCAGTACTTC. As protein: CASSSRDRKMYEQYF.